The present T cell receptor beta chain was sequenced within a study of blood T cell repertoires in COVID-19 (dated by TCRdb to the early 2020s). As for the study more broadly: Samples from collaborators originated in the United States, Italy and Spain and spanned both the acute and convalescent phases of COVID-19. The prospective study material was composed of cDNA or gDNA derived from T cells, B-cell-depleted T cells, or PBMCs. Subjects who had been exposed to COVID-19, were actively infected with it, or had recovered from it provided the deeply sampled blood TCRbeta repertoires that made up the dataset. The repertoires were released in a freely available public database meant as a resource for research on the immune response to SARS-CoV-2. Samples were obtained from the ongoing ImmuneRACE study (first 160 participants) and from approximately 1,200 subjects provided by 6 global collaborators. Sample metadata almost always included a de-identified subject ID, COVID-19 status, age in years and sex. Where available, HLA class I and class II types were taken from metadata supplied by the sample provider and were not determined by assay-based typing.

In the germline V gene, CDR1 corresponds to SGHRS and CDR2 to YFSETQ. Its CDR3 holds 16 amino acids, cysteine through phenylalanine. The entry retains the CDR3 DNA only, 48 bases that are in frame from base 1. Deletion took 3 bases off V and 2 bases off J, with a span of 17 bases between the germline ends. TCRbeta CDR3 regions were amplified from genomic DNA using the immunoSEQ Assay, a bias-controlled multiplex PCR. For the original study's pipeline: The number of nucleated cells in each sample was estimated from the amplification of reference gene primers within the assay. To quantify the absolute abundance of each unique TCRbeta CDR3 rearrangement, sequence reads were collapsed and filtered. For each sample, productive Simpson clonality was calculated as the square root of Simpson's diversity index across productive rearrangements. Here the immuneACCESS table is served through TCRdb, limited to in-frame sequences with V and J called. Missing clones are a known gap in these copies; in checked studies unresolved V genes cover under half, and the rest lacks a known reason. Clone size and the V and J calls come from that table; the DNA yielded D and trimming. The table for this sample lists about 110,000 clones; around 84% of them were counted only once. The top ten clonotypes cover less than 2.5% of the sample.

Whole blood was collected in K2EDTA tubes by collaborating institutions according to the institutions' own protocols. Collaborator samples were shipped for TCRbeta analysis as frozen whole blood, isolated PBMCs, or DNA extracted from either sample type. A word on this clone: Its antigen specificity is not known. No qualities accompany the bases; no much larger clone lies one base away.

Summary of the overall study and its limitations: The amount of clinical and demographic metadata varied by source and participant and was provided uncurated.

The chain uses TRBV5-1 and TRBJ1-1; tentative D gene TRBD1, with 5 bases matching. The specimen sequenced was peripheral blood. The origin of this receptor is a human donor in a cohort sampled during active COVID-19. The CDR3 protein: CASSSKYPGVNTEAFF. The sequenced DNA: TGCGCCAGCAGCTCAAAATACCCGGGGGTCAACACTGAAGCTTTCTTT.